Presented here are 21 T cell receptor beta chains from one specimen sequenced in a study of cytomegalovirus exposure and HLA in healthy donors. Both 60 Vbeta primers and 13 Jbeta primers went into the PCR. Profiling relied on immunoSEQ multiplex PCR, and the TCRdb table lists in-frame clones only, not all of them. The sample lists about 120,000 clones; 65% to 90% were seen once. Sequencing used PBMCs. The receptor source for this set is a male donor in good health and CMV-seropositive.

The CDR3 DNA reads TGTGCCAGCAGCCTAGACGGGGGGCGGGGGTCCTACAATGAGCAGTTCTTC. This codes for CASSLDGGRGSYNEQFF. The chain has TRBV9 and TRBJ2-1; D perhaps matches TRBD2 (7 bases). Germline values: CDR1 SGDLS, CDR2 YYNGEE. Trimming took 4 bases from V and 1 from J, leaving 18 bases between them. This CDR3 is 17 amino acids long. The whole variable domain, filled in from reference TRBV9 and TRBJ2-1, reads DSGVTQTPKHLITATGQRVTLRCSPRSGDLSVYWYQQSLDQGLQFLIQYYNGEERAKGNILERFSAQQFPDLHSELNLSSLELGDSALYFCASSLDGGRGSYNEQFFGPGTRLTVL.

The chain is built from TRBV15 and TRBJ2-3; 8 bases fit TRBD1. The CDR3 has 16 residues. V was clipped by 1 base and J by 6 bases; unmatched bases: 9. Germline-derived CDR1 and CDR2 are LNHNV and YYDKDF (reference sequence). The CDR3 sequence is CATSRVTGGLSDTQYF. DNA for the CDR3: TGTGCCACCAGCAGAGTAACAGGGGGTCTATCGGATACGCAGTATTTT.

This clone was seen a handful of times. The chain uses TRBV19 and TRBJ2-7, with 15 nucleotides matching TRBD2. Per the germline V gene, CDR1 is LNHDA and CDR2 is SQIVND (reference sequence). The CDR3 is made up of 15 amino acids. With 6 bases clipped from V and 5 bases from J, the junction kept 5 bases outside the gene matches. This CDR3 is CASSPGLAGGHEQYF. The CDR3 bases are TGTGCCAGTAGCCCAGGACTAGCGGGAGGGCACGAGCAGTACTTC.

The chain employs TRBV19 and TRBJ2-3; TRBD2 is a possible D gene (6 bases). V was cut by 3 bases and J by 1 base, with 11 bases left in between. This CDR3 comprises 15 residues. Germline assignment: CDR1 LNHDA and CDR2 SQIVND (reference sequence). The CDR3, as DNA: TGTGCCAGTAGTATGGGGCGGGACCGCACAGATACGCAGTATTTT. Amino acids: CASSMGRDRTDTQYF.

V gene TRBV27 combines with J gene TRBJ2-1; TRBD2 might be the D (6 bases). Germline V lookup: CDR1 MNHEY, CDR2 SMNVEV (reference sequence). V shed 6 bases and J shed 1 base, with 13 bases lying between them. This CDR3 is 15 amino acids long. In DNA form, the CDR3 reads TGTGCCAGCAGCCGGGACTCCTATTCCTACAATGAGCAGTTCTTC. It encodes CASSRDSYSYNEQFF.

The V and J genes are TRBV9 and TRBJ2-1; D is uncertain. V was pared by 1 base and J by 10 bases, with 6 bases between. Looked up from germline, CDR1 is SGDLS and CDR2 is YYNGEE. CDR3 size: 11 residues. The CDR3 DNA sequence: TGTGCCAGCAGCGTAACATCCGAGCAGTTCTTC. Its translation: CASSVTSEQFF.

The CDR3 nucleotides are TGTGCCAGCAGTTACTCGCTAGCGGGAGGAAATGAGCAGTTCTTC. It codes for CASSYSLAGGNEQFF. V usage is TRBV6-6 and J usage is TRBJ2-1; 11 bases are shared with TRBD2. Germline CDR1 MNHNY, CDR2 SVGAGI (reference sequence). The CDR3 spans 15 residues. The junction had 2 bases not matched to a gene; V was cut back by 0 bases and J by 7 bases.

The chain links TRBV27 to TRBJ2-1; 7 bases align to TRBD2. V dropped 5 bases and J dropped 14; count of bases not matched to a gene: 15. Germline V lookup: CDR1 MNHEY, CDR2 SMNVEV (reference sequence). The CDR3 contains 14 residues. The CDR3 loop reads CASSPSPAGRPEFF. The CDR3 DNA follows: TGTGCCAGCAGTCCCTCCCCAGCGGGGCGGCCAGAGTTCTTC.

V usage is TRBV9 and J usage is TRBJ1-2; D gene uncertain. Trimming took 2 bases from V and 4 from J, leaving 6 bases between them. Germline V gene lookup returns CDR1 SGDLS and CDR2 YYNGEE. The CDR3 has 12 amino acids. CDR3 nucleotides: TGTGCCAGCAGCGTTGACACCTATGGCTACACCTTC. This sequence encodes CASSVDTYGYTF.

The chain combines TRBV7-2 with TRBJ1-5, with D maybe TRBD1 (6 bases). V was clipped by 4 bases and J by 1 base, with 11 bases between them. CDR1 is SGHTA and CDR2 is FQGNSA in the germline V gene. This CDR3 spans 15 amino acids. Here the CDR3 reads CASSSTGSSNQPQHF. In DNA form, the CDR3 reads TGTGCCAGCAGCTCGACAGGATCGAGCAATCAGCCCCAGCATTTT.

About this clone itself: The germline gene is not matched at one end of the junction; a read error may be the cause. The gene calls are TRBV7-2 and TRBJ2-2; 8 bases map to TRBD2. Germline values: CDR1 SGHTA, CDR2 FQGNSA. The CDR3 runs 17 residues. Written as DNA, the CDR3 is TGTGCCGGCAGCTTGGGAGGGAGCGGGAGTTACACCGGGGAGCTGTTTTTT. The encoded protein is CAGSLGGSGSYTGELFF. The full variable domain, rest sourced from reference TRBV7-2 and TRBJ2-2, is GAGVSQSPSNKVTEKGKDVELRCDPISGHTALYWYRQSLGQGLEFLIYFQGNSAPDKSGLPSDRFSAERTGGSVSTLTIQRTQQEDSAVYLCAGSLGGSGSYTGELFFGEGSRLTVL.

The rearrangement uses TRBV6-5 and TRBJ2-2, with TRBD2 identical over 8 bases. CDR1 and CDR2 (germline): MNHEY, SVGAGI. V gave up 6 bases and J gave up 6 bases; unmatched junction bases: 9. CDR3 length: 15 amino acids. The CDR3 DNA sequence: TGTGCCAGCAGGCCCCTAGCGGGCGGCGCCGGGGAGCTGTTTTTT. Residues: CASRPLAGGAGELFF.

The chain couples TRBV15 to TRBJ1-6, with 10 bases that match TRBD1. The CDR3 length is 16 residues. The J segment lost 7 bases and the V segment lost 3 bases, leaving 6 bases of the junction unmatched. CDR1 LNHNV and CDR2 YYDKDF come from the germline V gene (reference sequence). The CDR3 DNA is TGTGCCACCAGCAGGTGGACAGGGGGAGGCAATTCACCCCTCCACTTT. Its protein is CATSRWTGGGNSPLHF.

The rearrangement links TRBV19 to TRBJ2-3; tentative D call: TRBD1 (6 bases). Between the trimmed V and J ends, which lost 6 bases and 0 bases, there was a span of 10 bases. The CDR3 has 14 amino acids. CDR1 is LNHDA, CDR2 SQIVND, per germline (reference sequence). Here the CDR3 reads CASRQGWSTDTQYF. The CDR3 DNA reads TGTGCCAGTAGACAGGGTTGGAGCACAGATACGCAGTATTTT.

This rearrangement joins TRBV11-2 to TRBJ2-1; 7 positions agree with TRBD2. CDR3 length equals 15 residues. The germline CDR1 and CDR2 sequences are SGHAT and FQNNGV. The J segment lost 7 bases and the V segment lost 0 bases, leaving 6 bases of the junction unmatched. CDR3 DNA sequence: TGTGCCAGCAGCTTAGAGGCGGGAGTGGGAAATGAGCAGTTCTTC. It encodes CASSLEAGVGNEQFF.

This chain uses TRBV19 with TRBJ2-1; 7 nucleotides agree with TRBD2. Germline assignment: CDR1 LNHDA and CDR2 SQIVND (reference sequence). Trimming cost V 10 bases and J 0 bases; bases outside gene matches: 15. There are 17 residues in the CDR3. CDR3 amino acids: CATGRDQRRSSYNEQFF. The DNA for the CDR3 is TGTGCCACAGGGAGGGACCAGCGGAGGAGCTCCTACAATGAGCAGTTCTTC.

This chain joins TRBV9 and TRBJ1-3; D perhaps matches TRBD1 (5 bases). V lost 0 bases, J lost 0 bases, and 13 bases lay in between. Germline V gene lookup returns CDR1 SGDLS and CDR2 YYNGEE. The CDR3 runs to 17 residues. This CDR3 is CASSVVGEGHSGNTIYF. The CDR3 DNA reads as TGTGCCAGCAGCGTAGTTGGGGAGGGGCACTCTGGAAACACCATATATTTT. Using reference TRBV9 and TRBJ1-3 for the parts outside the CDR3, the full variable domain is DSGVTQTPKHLITATGQRVTLRCSPRSGDLSVYWYQQSLDQGLQFLIQYYNGEERAKGNILERFSAQQFPDLHSELNLSSLELGDSALYFCASSVVGEGHSGNTIYFGEGSWLTVV.

V and J are TRBV6-5 and TRBJ2-7; D not resolved. V dropped 4 bases and J dropped 10 bases, with 14 bases sitting between them. Germline CDR1 and CDR2: MNHEY and SVGAGI. The CDR3 sequence is 12 residues long. As DNA, the CDR3 is TGTGCCAGCAGTTCCTCTTACACAGTACAGTACTTC. This gives the protein CASSSSYTVQYF.

The V gene is TRBV21-1, the J gene TRBJ2-5; the table's D call, TRBD2, was not checked against the DNA. TRBV21-1 is tagged as a pseudogene. This CDR3 has 21 amino acids. The CDR3 DNA sequence: TGTGCCAGCAGCCGGACTCCCCAGGGACTAGCGGATTATACCGGCCAAGAGACCCAGTACTTC. Translated, it gives CASSRTPQGLADYTGQETQYF.

This sequence joins TRBV27 and TRBJ1-6; no clear D. Deletions cut 3 bases from V and 15 bases from J, with 12 bases between. Germline CDR1 is MNHEY and CDR2 is SMNVEV (reference sequence). The CDR3 runs 12 residues. The CDR3 sequence is CASSLVSVRLHF. DNA for the CDR3: TGTGCCAGCAGTTTGGTGTCGGTACGCCTCCACTTT.

The chain uses TRBV7-9 and TRBJ1-6; TRBD1 agrees at 8 bases. This CDR3 has 15 residues. Trimming cost V 5 bases and J 5 bases; bases outside gene matches: 5. Germline V CDR1 and CDR2: SEHNR, FQNEAQ (reference sequence). The CDR3: CASSPTGVNNSPLHF. In DNA, the CDR3 is TGTGCCAGCAGCCCGACAGGGGTTAATAATTCACCCCTCCACTTT.